This is a list of T cell receptor beta chains from one sample in a study of blood T cells in healthy people across ages. TCRdb re-analysed the 5' RACE reads in MiXCR, keeping a single row per CDR3 protein. The sample holds 630,000 or so distinct CDR3 sequences; approximately 29% are singletons and the top ten take 15%. Material for sequencing was blood. Receptor source: a woman of 80 years or more in good health. Both conserved end residues are part of each CDR3. D genes are given only for firm matches. Expanded clones get a size class; other rows say once, few or many, or leave the size out.

D	J	length	size	V	DNA	CDR3
-	TRBJ2-1	11	-	TRBV20-1	TGCAGTGCTAGAGAAGTTAATGAGCAGTTCTTC	CSAREVNEQFF
-	TRBJ2-7	15	once	TRBV5-1	TGCGCCAGCAGCTTGGCCGGACGGGAGTTCGGAGAGCAGTACTTC	CASSLAGREFGEQYF
-	TRBJ1-1	14	-	TRBV7-8	TGTGCCAGCAGCGTAGCAGGTATGAACACTGAAGCTTTCTTT	CASSVAGMNTEAFF
-	TRBJ1-1	14	many	TRBV7-2	TGTGCCAGCAGCCTAGAGGGGGGCAACACTGAAGCTTTCTTT	CASSLEGGNTEAFF
-	TRBJ2-7	15	-	TRBV6-5	TGTGCCAGCATGGTAACGGGACTGATGTACTACGAGCAGTACTTC	CASMVTGLMYYEQYF
TRBD2	TRBJ2-5	17	-	TRBV11-2	TGTGCCAGCAGCGCCGGAACTAGCGGGGGGGCCTATGAGACCCAGTACTTC	CASSAGTSGGAYETQYF
-	TRBJ2-7	14	many	TRBV7-9	TGTGCCAGCAGCTTAGCCACAGGGTCCCACGAGCAGTACTTC	CASSLATGSHEQYF
-	TRBJ2-5	13	-	TRBV12-3/TRBV12-4	TGTGCCAACAGCCTTACAGGGCGAGAGACCCAGTACTTC	CANSLTGRETQYF
-	TRBJ2-5	15	-	TRBV5-1	TGCGCCAGCGGCTTGGGGCTGACTTCCCACAATGAGCAGTACTTC	CASGLGLTSHNEQYF
TRBD1	TRBJ2-7	14	many	TRBV10-3	TGTGCCATCAGTGACCCGACAGGGCCCTACGAGCAGTACTTC	CAISDPTGPYEQYF
TRBD1	TRBJ2-6	17	many	TRBV10-3	TGTGCCATCAGTGAGGTACCCAGGGGGTCTGGGGCCAACGTCCTGACTTTC	CAISEVPRGSGANVLTF
-	TRBJ1-6	15	few	TRBV30	TGTGCCTGGAGTGTCTCCAGAGGGCGAAATTCACCCCTCCACTTT	CAWSVSRGRNSPLHF
-	TRBJ1-5	16	-	TRBV18	TGTGCCAGCTCACGTCTTGGACAGCTAGTCAATCAGCCCCAGCATTTT	CASSRLGQLVNQPQHF
-	TRBJ2-7	14	many	TRBV18	TGTGCCAGCTCACCGTCAAGGGTCTCCTACGAGCAGTACTTC	CASSPSRVSYEQYF
TRBD1	TRBJ2-3	16	many	TRBV10-3	TGTGCCATCAGTGCCACCGGGACAGGGGCGACAGATACGCAGTATTTT	CAISATGTGATDTQYF
-	TRBJ2-5	13	-	TRBV7-2	TGTGCCAGCAGCTTAGTGCGGGGAGAGACCCAGTACTTC	CASSLVRGETQYF
-	TRBJ2-3	15	many	TRBV11-3	TGTGCCAGCAGCCGAGGGGTTACTAGCACAGATACGCAGTATTTT	CASSRGVTSTDTQYF
-	TRBJ2-7	15	many	TRBV28	TGTGCCAGCAGTTTATGGTCTCAGGGGTCCTACGAGCAGTACTTC	CASSLWSQGSYEQYF
TRBD1	TRBJ2-1	12	many	TRBV30	TGTGCCTGGAGTGGGGACAGCAATGAGCAGTTCTTC	CAWSGDSNEQFF
-	TRBJ2-5	15	few	TRBV12-3/TRBV12-4	TGTGCCAGCTCCTCTAAGAAATACCGAAGAGAGACCCAGTACTTC	CASSSKKYRRETQYF
TRBD2	TRBJ2-5	16	many	TRBV7-2	TGTGCCAGCAGCTACGGACCGGGACTAGGGCAAGAGACCCAGTACTTC	CASSYGPGLGQETQYF
TRBD1	TRBJ2-7	16	many	TRBV18	TGTGCCAGCTCAACCACCGGGACAGGGGGTTCCTACGAGCAGTACTTC	CASSTTGTGGSYEQYF
-	TRBJ2-1	14	-	TRBV10-3	TGTGCCACCAACCCTGGAGTTTCCTACAATGAGCAGTTCTTC	CATNPGVSYNEQFF
TRBD1	TRBJ1-2	12	-	TRBV5-1	TGCGCCAGCAGATTGGACAGGGAAGGCTACACCTTC	CASRLDREGYTF
TRBD1	TRBJ2-7	14	-	TRBV12-3/TRBV12-4	TGTGCCAGCAGTTGGGGACAGGGTTCTTCCGAGCAGTACTTC	CASSWGQGSSEQYF
-	TRBJ1-5	13	-	TRBV7-2	TGTGCCAGCAGCTTTAAAAGTGTACAGCCCCAGCATTTT	CASSFKSVQPQHF
TRBD1	TRBJ1-1	15	-	TRBV7-9	TGTGCCAGCAGCTTCCTACACCAGGGGGGGACTGAAGCTTTCTTT	CASSFLHQGGTEAFF
-	TRBJ2-3	13	many	TRBV29-1	TGCAGCGCCCGGGACACGCTCACAGATACGCAGTATTTT	CSARDTLTDTQYF
-	TRBJ1-6	13	once	TRBV30	TGTGCCTGGAGTGATGACTTGAATTCACCCCTCCACTTT	CAWSDDLNSPLHF
-	TRBJ2-7	14	-	TRBV7-6	TGTGCCAGCAGCTTAGGGCCGAGATTCTACGAGCAGTACTTC	CASSLGPRFYEQYF